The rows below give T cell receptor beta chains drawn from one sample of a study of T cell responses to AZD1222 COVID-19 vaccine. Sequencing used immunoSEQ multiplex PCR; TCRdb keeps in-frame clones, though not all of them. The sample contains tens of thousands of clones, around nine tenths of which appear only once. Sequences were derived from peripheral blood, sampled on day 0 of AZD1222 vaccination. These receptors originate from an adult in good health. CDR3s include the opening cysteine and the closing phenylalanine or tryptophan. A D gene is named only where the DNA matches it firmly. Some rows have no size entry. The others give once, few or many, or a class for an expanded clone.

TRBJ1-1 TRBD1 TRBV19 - TGTGCCAGTAGTATAGGACAGGGGGGAACTGAAGCTTTCTTT CASSIGQGGTEAFF
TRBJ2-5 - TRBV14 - TGTGCCAGCAGCCAAGGCGCAGGGGCGAAGACCCAGTACTTC CASSQGAGAKTQYF
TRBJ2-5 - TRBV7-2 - TGTGCCAGCAGCACCCGACTAGTACCCCAAGAGACCCAGTACTTC CASSTRLVPQETQYF
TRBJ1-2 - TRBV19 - TGTGCCAGTACCCCGTATGGGCGGAACTATGGCTACACCTTC CASTPYGRNYGYTF
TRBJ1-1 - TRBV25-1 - TGTGCCAGCAGTTCCCGGCCGGGCATGAACACTGAAGCTTTCTTT CASSSRPGMNTEAFF
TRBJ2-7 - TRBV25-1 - TGTGCCAGCAAGGGCTATGGTAGCGAGCAGTACTTC CASKGYGSEQYF
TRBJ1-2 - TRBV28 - TGTGCCAGCAGTTCAACCCCGGGCCAGATAGATGGCTACACCTTC CASSSTPGQIDGYTF
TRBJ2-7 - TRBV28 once TGTGCCAGCAGTCCCCTCTACGAGCAGTACTTC CASSPLYEQYF
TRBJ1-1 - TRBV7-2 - TGTGCCAGCACTCAGACAAACACTGAAGCTTTCTTT CASTQTNTEAFF
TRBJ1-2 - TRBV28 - TGTGCCAGCAGTTCCCTGACACGCCTCTATGGCTACACCTTC CASSSLTRLYGYTF
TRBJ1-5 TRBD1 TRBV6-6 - TGTGCCAGCGCAGGGGGTAGCAATCAGCCCCAGCATTTT CASAGGSNQPQHF
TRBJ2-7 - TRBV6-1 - TGTGCCAGCAGTGAAGGGGACGCCACCTACGAGCAGTACTTC CASSEGDATYEQYF
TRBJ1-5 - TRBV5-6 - TGTGCCAGCAGCTTGGCTGGGATCCCTCAGCCCCAGCATTTT CASSLAGIPQPQHF
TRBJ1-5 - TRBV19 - TGTGCCAGTAGTACGACCAGGGGTCAGCCCCAGCATTTT CASSTTRGQPQHF
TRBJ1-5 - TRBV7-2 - TGTGCCAGCAGCTTAGCCCAGGCTAGCAATCAGCCCCAGCATTTT CASSLAQASNQPQHF
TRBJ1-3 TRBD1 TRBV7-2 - TGTGCCAGCAGCTCCGGGACAGTCGAAAACACCATATATTTT CASSSGTVENTIYF
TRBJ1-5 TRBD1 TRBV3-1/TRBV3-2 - TGTGCCAGCAGCCCCGGACAGGGCGACCAAGAGGCCCAGCATTTT CASSPGQGDQEAQHF
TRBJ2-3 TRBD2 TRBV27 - TGTGCCAGCAGTTTAGTTCGGGGGGCAGATACGCAGTATTTT CASSLVRGADTQYF
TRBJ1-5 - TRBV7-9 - TGTGCCAGCAGCAACACCCAAGGGCCCCAGCATTTT CASSNTQGPQHF
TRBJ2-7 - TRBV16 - TGTGCCAGCAGCCTCCGGGTCAGCCACGAGCAGTACTTC CASSLRVSHEQYF
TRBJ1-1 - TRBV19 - TGTGCCAGTAGCGGACAACTGAACACTGAAGCTTTCTTT CASSGQLNTEAFF
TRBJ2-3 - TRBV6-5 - TGTGCCAGCAGCCGCCGGGACATGAGACAGTATTTT CASSRRDMRQYF
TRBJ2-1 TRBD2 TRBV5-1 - TGCGCCAGCAGCCACCAGCGGGGGGGGGACCATGAGCAGTTCTTC CASSHQRGGDHEQFF
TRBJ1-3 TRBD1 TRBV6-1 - TGTGCCAGCAGTGAAGATGGGACAGTCTCTGGAAACACCATATATTTT CASSEDGTVSGNTIYF